This passage covers 24 T cell receptor beta chains from one sample sequenced in a study of regulatory T cells in long-lasting Graves disease. Sample time point: newly diagnosed GD, antithyroid drugs for less than 3 months. PBMCs provided the RNA from which the TCR library was made. CDR3-region Arm-PCR and iRepertoire HTBI primers produced the TCR beta libraries. MiXCR was run by TCRdb on the multiplex PCR reads, yielding one entry per CDR3 protein. The table has under 500,000 distinct CDR3 sequences, 15% to 20% seen once. These data also featured in a second study, about T cells in Graves' hyperthyroidism and ophthalmopathy.

Sequenced here: peripheral blood mononuclear cells (PBMCs), sampled at new diagnosis, from a patient treated with antithyroid drugs. Receptors originate from a woman aged 25 to 39 with Graves disease.

The chain joins TRBV18 to TRBJ1-5; the match to TRBD1 covers 9 bases. The junction had 3 bases not matched to a gene; V was cut back by 5 bases and J by 4 bases. From germline, CDR1 is KGHSH and CDR2 LQKENI. This CDR3 contains 14 residues. The DNA of the CDR3 is TGTGCCAGCTCAGGGACAGGGTTTAATCAGCCCCAGCATTTT. Translated: CASSGTGFNQPQHF. The full variable domain, completed using reference TRBV18 and TRBJ1-5, is NAGVMQNPRHLVRRRGQEARLRCSPMKGHSHVYWYRQLPEEGLKFMVYLQKENIIDESGMPKERFSAEFPKEGPSILRIQQVVRGDSAAYFCASSGTGFNQPQHFGDGTRLSIL.

This clonotype was detected many times. In nucleotides, the CDR3 is TGCGCCAGCAGCTCGAGACGAGAGAGCTCCTACAATGAGCAGTTCTTC. It encodes CASSSRRESSYNEQFF. V and J are TRBV5-1 and TRBJ2-1; no definite D call. Trimming took off 3 bases at V and 0 bases at J, with 13 bases between the two ends. This CDR3 spans 16 amino acids. The germline V gene has CDR1 SGHRS and CDR2 YFSETQ.

This clonotype appeared many times. The V and J genes are TRBV13 and TRBJ1-5, with D maybe TRBD1 (6 bases). V was pared by 3 bases and J by 2 bases, with 14 bases between. The CDR3 spans 16 residues. Germline values: CDR1 PRHDT, CDR2 FYEKMQ (reference sequence). DNA for the CDR3: TGTGCCAGCAGCTTCCCGGTGGGGGCAGGCAATCAGCCCCAGCATTTT. This translates into CASSFPVGAGNQPQHF.

Worth noting for this clonotype: This may be a read error: a much more frequent sequence differs by one nucleotide. The chain carries TRBV30 and TRBJ2-1, with 9 bases fitting TRBD2. Germline assignment: CDR1 GTSNPN and CDR2 SVGIG (reference sequence). The CDR3 sequence is 15 residues long. The chain's CDR3 is CAWSSGRPGCNDQFF. CDR3 sequence (DNA): TGTGCCTGGAGTAGCGGGAGGCCTGGCTGCAATGATCAGTTCTTC.

This clonotype has at least ten counts. DNA of the CDR3: TGTGCCAGCAGTTTAGGGGCGTCTACTAGCACAGATACGCAGTATTTT. Encoded protein: CASSLGASTSTDTQYF. The chain recombines TRBV28 with TRBJ2-3; D might be TRBD1 (5 bases). Trimming pared 2 bases from V and 0 bases from J, leaving 12 bases between. CDR1 is MDHEN and CDR2 is SYDVKM in the germline V gene. The CDR3 is made up of 16 amino acids.

Concerning this clonotype itself: This may be a read error: a much more frequent sequence differs by one nucleotide. CDR3 sequence reads: CASSLYQGGDSEAFF. The CDR3, as DNA: TGCGCCAGCAGCCTATACCAGGGTGGGGACTCTGAAGCTTTCTTT. The chain couples TRBV4-1 to TRBJ1-1; a possible D gene is TRBD1 (5 bases). CDR3 size: 15 residues. Per germline, CDR1 MGHRA and CDR2 YSYEKL. V was clipped by 4 bases and J by 6 bases, with 18 bases between them.

This clonotype came up many times. The chain joins TRBV30 to TRBJ2-1; unclear D gene. Germline lookup yields CDR1 GTSNPN and CDR2 SVGIG (reference sequence). CDR3 length equals 11 residues. V was cut by 2 bases and J by 8 bases, with 7 bases left in between. The CDR3 reads CAWSFADEQFF. For the CDR3, the DNA is TGTGCCTGGAGTTTCGCAGATGAGCAGTTCTTC. Combining the CDR3 with reference TRBV30 and TRBJ2-1 gives the whole variable domain SQTIHQWPATLVQPVGSPLSLECTVEGTSNPNLYWYRQAAGRGLQLLFYSVGIGQISSEVPQNLSASRPQDRQFILSSKKLLLSDSGFYLCAWSFADEQFFGPGTRLTVL.

In the case of this clonotype: With a much larger clone just one base away, this may be a read error. The chain couples TRBV16 to TRBJ1-4, with D maybe TRBD1 (6 bases). Germline CDR1 KGHSY, CDR2 FQNENV. The CDR3 sequence is 15 residues long. CDR3 nucleotides: TGTGCCAGCAGCCCGCGGACAGCAACTAATGAAGAACTGTTTTTT. Amino acid sequence: CASSPRTATNEELFF.

In its sample, this clonotype was seen many times. The chain recombines TRBV28 with TRBJ1-2; weak D call: TRBD1 (6 bases). CDR3 size: 14 residues. Trimming removed 2 bases at V and 8 bases at J, with 15 bases between. CDR1 and CDR2 (germline): MDHEN, SYDVKM. In DNA, the CDR3 is TGTGCCAGCAGTTTAGGGAATGGGGGCGACGGCTACACCTTC. This encodes CASSLGNGGDGYTF.

This clonotype was seen repeatedly, ten times or more. One end of the junction is discordant with germline, which a read error may explain. V usage is TRBV11-2 and J usage is TRBJ2-1; D might be TRBD2 (6 bases). CDR1 SGHAT and CDR2 FQNNGV come from the germline V gene. The length of the CDR3 is 15 residues. CDR3 DNA sequence: TGCGCCAGCAGCCAAGATTGGCGGGGTTACAATGAGCAGTTCTTC. This sequence encodes CASSQDWRGYNEQFF. The full variable domain, with the rest looked up from reference TRBV11-2 and TRBJ2-1, is EAGVAQSPRYKIIEKRQSVAFWCNPISGHATLYWYQQILGQGPKLLIQFQNNGVVDDSQLPKDRFSAERLKGVDSTLKIQPAKLEDSAVYLCASSQDWRGYNEQFFGPGTRLTVL.

There are many counts of this clonotype. The J gene is TRBJ2-7, the V gene TRBV29-1, with 9 bases fitting TRBD2. This CDR3 spans 13 amino acids. J gave up 7 bases and V 4 bases, and 8 bases lay outside the gene matches. CDR1 is SQVTM and CDR2 is ANQGSEA in the germline V gene. CDR3 DNA: TGCAGCGTTGGGATAGCGGGAGTATATGAGCAGTACTTC. This sequence encodes CSVGIAGVYEQYF.

This sequence joins TRBV7-9 and TRBJ2-1, with 7 bases fitting TRBD2. Germline trimming cut 5 bases from V and 4 bases from J; bases unmatched to any gene: 8. This CDR3 has 15 amino acids. Germline V gives CDR1 SEHNR, CDR2 FQNEAQ (reference sequence). CDR3 sequence (DNA): TGTGCCAGCAGCCAACCGGGACTACAATACAATGAGCAGTTCTTC. Protein: CASSQPGLQYNEQFF.

The chain recombines TRBV20-1 with TRBJ2-3; D gene unclear. The CDR3 has 13 amino acids. Germline V gene sequence: CDR1 DFQATT, CDR2 SNEGSKA (reference sequence). The V end was cut by 2 bases, the J end by 5 bases, with 11 bases between. In DNA form, the CDR3 reads TGCAGTGCTAGATCGGAGCGAGGAGATACGCAGTATTTT. The encoded protein is CSARSERGDTQYF.

In its sample, this clonotype was seen a few times. This sequence joins TRBV3-1 and TRBJ2-5; no clear D gene. V lost 0 bases and J lost 4, with 9 bases in between. From germline, CDR1 is LGHDT and CDR2 YNNKEL (reference sequence). This CDR3 has 14 amino acids. The CDR3 loop reads CASSQDRFGETQYF. In DNA, the CDR3 is TGTGCCAGCAGCCAAGACCGGTTTGGAGAGACCCAGTACTTC.

The chain uses TRBV10-3 and TRBJ2-7; possible D gene TRBD1, 5 bases. V was shortened by 6 bases and J by 4 bases, with 10 bases between the two germline ends. This CDR3 has 12 amino acids. In germline, CDR1 is ENHRY, CDR2 SYGVKD. As DNA, the CDR3 is TGTGCCATCAGGGACAAGGGTTACGAGCAGTACTTC. This sequence encodes CAIRDKGYEQYF.

The table lists this clonotype with many counts. This chain links TRBV12-3 or TRBV12-4 with TRBJ2-2; 9 positions match TRBD2. The CDR3 has 16 amino acids. V shed 7 bases and J 5 bases; nucleotides not matched to a gene: 11. CDR3 bases: TGTGCCAGCACCCCAGGGGGACTAGCTTTAACCGGGGAGCTGTTTTTT. Its protein is CASTPGGLALTGELFF.

This clonotype was seen many times. The rearrangement links TRBV6-5 to TRBJ1-5; 7 nucleotides agree with TRBD1. The CDR3 runs 17 residues. V was pared by 4 bases and J by 2 bases, with 11 bases of the junction left unmatched. The germline CDR1 and CDR2 sequences are MNHEY and SVGAGI. The CDR3 DNA is TGTGCCAGCAGTTCCATTGACAGGGCGAGCGGCAATCAGCCCCAGCATTTT. This encodes CASSSIDRASGNQPQHF.

This clonotype was counted only a few times. The chain recombines TRBV15 with TRBJ2-4; D possibly corresponds to TRBD1 (6 bases). The V gene lost 2 bases and the J gene lost 8 bases, with 13 bases spanning the gap. The germline CDR1 and CDR2 sequences are LNHNV and YYDKDF (reference sequence). This CDR3 is 14 amino acids long. CDR3 DNA sequence: TGTGCCACCAGCAGACCAGGGGATGTTGACATTCAGTACTTC. It encodes CATSRPGDVDIQYF.

This clonotype was detected only a few times. The CDR3: CASSLAPGPGAGELFF. Written as DNA, the CDR3 is TGTGCCAGCAGCTTAGCTCCCGGCCCCGGCGCCGGGGAGCTGTTTTTT. This chain connects TRBV7-8 to TRBJ2-2; the D is unclear. The germline V gene encodes CDR1 SGHVS and CDR2 FQNEAQ. This CDR3 has 16 amino acids. With 0 bases removed from V and 6 bases from J, the gap between germline ends came to 14 bases.

This clonotype was observed many times. The chain joins TRBV12-3 or TRBV12-4 to TRBJ2-1; tentative D call: TRBD1 (6 bases). V lost 0 bases to trimming and J lost 4 bases, with 10 bases between them. The CDR3 spans 15 residues. The CDR3: CASSLAPGQYNEQFF. CDR3 DNA: TGTGCCAGCAGTTTAGCACCCGGACAGTACAATGAGCAGTTCTTC.

This rearrangement joins TRBV20-1 to TRBJ2-1; 9 nucleotides align to TRBD1. V lost 6 bases and J lost 7; bases outside the gene matches: 10. From germline, CDR1 is DFQATT and CDR2 SNEGSKA (reference sequence). The CDR3 totals 14 residues. The CDR3, as DNA: TGCAGTGCACTCCGGGACAGGGCGGATAATGAGCAGTTCTTC. The encoded protein is CSALRDRADNEQFF.

The chain joins TRBV28 to TRBJ2-1; TRBD1 aligns across 10 bases. CDR1 is MDHEN and CDR2 is SYDVKM in the germline V gene. V dropped 5 bases and J dropped 7; count of bases not matched to a gene: 14. The CDR3 extends over 17 amino acids. The CDR3 region is CASSPVGQGIIINEQFF. The CDR3 DNA reads TGTGCCAGCAGTCCGGTGGGACAGGGGATAATAATAAATGAGCAGTTCTTC.

The chain carries TRBV15 and TRBJ2-5; 7 bases map to TRBD2. The germline gives CDR1 LNHNV, CDR2 YYDKDF (reference sequence). V dropped 6 bases and J dropped 2; count of bases not matched to a gene: 9. CDR3 length equals 15 residues. CDR3 bases: TGTGCCACCAGTTGGGCGGGAGTAGATCAAGAGACCCAGTACTTC. Its translation: CATSWAGVDQETQYF.

The V call is TRBV7-2, the J call TRBJ2-7, with D possibly being TRBD2 (6 bases). The ends were cut back, 6 bases at V and 2 bases at J, with 20 bases in the middle. CDR3 size: 16 residues. CDR1 and CDR2 (germline): SGHTA, FQGNSA. CDR3 in amino acids: CASSSSTGTEAYEQYF. In nucleotides, the CDR3 is TGTGCCAGCAGTTCATCGACCGGGACTGAAGCCTACGAGCAGTACTTC.